This TCR beta chain was retrieved from a study of sequential checkpoint blockade in melanoma (dated by TCRdb to between 2018 and 2020). Study-wide context: Using 1:1 randomization, the trial assigned patients either to first-line nivolumab followed by ipilimumab (arm A) or to ipilimumab followed by nivolumab (arm B). Maintenance nivolumab was given following each of the two trial sequences.

Taken from cysteine to phenylalanine, the CDR3 has 12 residues. This entry keeps only the CDR3 DNA: 36 bases, framed from base 1. Trimming removed 8 bases from V and 6 bases from J, leaving 11 bases between the germline ends. In the germline V gene (reference sequence), CDR1 corresponds to MNHEY and CDR2 to SMNVEV. The paper as a whole reports these results and caveats: Larger, independent patient cohorts are needed to validate the response-prediction model that combines TCR metrics and mutation burden.

The treatment or condition label of this sample denotes: randomized to nivolumab then ipilimumab (arm A) or the reverse (arm B). None of the patients in the trial had previously been given DNA-damaging chemotherapy. On a FACS Aria II flow cytometer, live CD3+CD8+ cells that were negative for CD19 and CD56 were sorted from thawed PBMCs. Samples came from patients with melanoma in CheckMate 064, a randomized, open-label phase II trial of sequential checkpoint blockade. Leukapheresis was used to collect peripheral blood mononuclear cells, which were then purified with Ficoll-Paque and frozen in human serum with about 9.3% DMSO. Purity of sorted blood CD3+CD8+ cells was verified at >95% immediately after sorting, followed by DNA extraction. The immunoSEQ Assay was used to immunosequence TCRbeta CDR3 regions from genomic DNA. Prior to high-throughput sequencing, genomic DNA was amplified by bias-controlled multiplex PCR. For the original study's pipeline: To quantify the absolute abundance of each unique TCRbeta CDR3 region, the sequences were collapsed and filtered. Clonality, defined as 1 minus Pielou's evenness, was calculated using productive rearrangements only. Clones with significantly greater frequencies in on-treatment versus baseline samples were identified using a previously published method. Sourced from immuneACCESS, this table was stored by TCRdb with only in-frame sequences that have V and J called. A share of the clones is absent; for the studies checked, an unresolved V gene accounts for under half, and the remainder has no known explanation. From that table come the V and J calls and clone size; the DNA was used to work out D and trimming. The sample records approximately 12,000 clones, roughly three quarters of which are singletons. The ten largest clones represent roughly 47% of the sample.

Comments on this clone: The antigen it binds to is not known. The record has no base qualities; no much larger clone is one base away.

This clonotype was obtained from a human patient with melanoma. Some clones in this sample may be carry-over from other donors' samples. The sequenced sample was CD8+ T cells sorted from blood (inferred from file names), obtained from a patient given nivolumab and ipilimumab in sequence. The receptor chain draws on TRBV27 and TRBJ1-5; the D gene cannot be named for sure. Here the CDR3 is given as CASGRVGQPQHF. The DNA is as follows: TGTGCCAGCGGCCGGGTGGGTCAGCCCCAGCATTTT.